Each of the 15 T cell receptor beta chains below was sequenced from the same sample in a study of blood T cell repertoires in COVID-19. TCRdb keeps only in-frame clones here, not all; method: immunoSEQ multiplex PCR. Of about 140,000 clones in the sample, about three quarters were seen once. Sequencing was done on a sample of peripheral blood. The receptors here all came from a woman aged 45-65 years with active or convalescent COVID-19.

The gene calls are TRBV6-2 or TRBV6-3 and TRBJ1-2; 8 bases are shared with TRBD1. V was clipped by 6 bases and J by 8 bases; unmatched bases: 14. CDR1 and CDR2 (germline): MNHEY, SVGEGT. CDR3 size: 15 residues. The CDR3 loop is CASSQTGELARGYTF. The CDR3 DNA follows: TGTGCCAGCAGCCAGACAGGGGAGTTAGCACGCGGCTACACCTTC.

This clone occurred a few times. The chain couples TRBV11-2 to TRBJ1-4; perhaps TRBD1 as D (5 bases). The germline gives CDR1 SGHAT, CDR2 FQNNGV. The germline V and J ends were trimmed by 3 bases and 8 bases, with 19 bases remaining between them. The CDR3 totals 16 residues. CDR3 region: CASSLDKGTGWEKLFF. DNA for the CDR3: TGTGCCAGCAGCTTGGACAAGGGAACCGGGTGGGAAAAACTGTTTTTT. Filled out from reference TRBV11-2 and TRBJ1-4, the complete variable domain reads EAGVAQSPRYKIIEKRQSVAFWCNPISGHATLYWYQQILGQGPKLLIQFQNNGVVDDSQLPKDRFSAERLKGVDSTLKIQPAKLEDSAVYLCASSLDKGTGWEKLFFGSGTQLSVL.

The chain recombines TRBV7-8 with TRBJ1-6; possible D gene TRBD1, 5 bases. The germline CDR1 and CDR2 sequences are SGHVS and FQNEAQ. The germline V and J ends were trimmed by 0 bases and 0 bases, with 9 bases remaining between them. The CDR3 runs 17 residues. CDR3 in amino acids: CASSLAYRSSYNSPLHF. DNA for the CDR3: TGTGCCAGCAGCTTAGCCTACAGGAGCTCCTATAATTCACCCCTCCACTTT.

The V call is TRBV4-3, the J call TRBJ1-2, with 11 bases aligning to TRBD1. The CDR3 contains 13 residues. With 3 bases clipped from V and 8 bases from J, the junction kept 2 bases outside the gene matches. From germline, CDR1 is LGHNA and CDR2 YSLEER. In nucleotides, the CDR3 is TGCGCCAGCAGCCAGGACAGGGGGCAAGGCTACACCTTC. Translating gives CASSQDRGQGYTF.

The genes are TRBV5-4 and TRBJ2-1; possible D gene TRBD1, 8 bases. Germline CDR1 and CDR2: SGHNT and YYREEE (reference sequence). Deletions cut 2 bases from V and 1 base from J, with 10 bases between. The CDR3 totals 15 residues. The CDR3 loop is CASSLQGGSYNEQFF. The CDR3 nucleotides read TGTGCCAGCAGCTTACAGGGGGGGTCCTACAATGAGCAGTTCTTC.

This clone has just one count. The gene calls are TRBV6-6 and TRBJ2-5; TRBD1 matches 8 bases. Germline V gives CDR1 MNHNY, CDR2 SVGAGI (reference sequence). This CDR3 contains 15 residues. With 0 bases clipped from V and 5 bases from J, the junction kept 5 bases outside the gene matches. Here the CDR3 DNA reads TGTGCCAGCAGTTACTCCGCAGGGGGCAAGGAGACCCAGTACTTC. This gives the protein CASSYSAGGKETQYF.

The chain employs TRBV21-1 and TRBJ1-3; the table's D gene call, TRBD1, was not cross checked with the DNA. TRBV21-1 is a pseudogene segment. CDR3 length: 16 amino acids. The CDR3 here is CASSIVSRGSGNTIYF. CDR3 nucleotides: TGTGCCAGCAGCATAGTCTCCAGGGGCTCTGGAAACACCATATATTTT.

The chain recombines TRBV5-8 with TRBJ2-7; 9 bases are shared with TRBD1. The CDR3 is made up of 15 amino acids. The V gene end was trimmed by 4 bases and the J gene end by 3 bases; junction bases not matched to a gene: 8. The germline V gene encodes CDR1 SGHTS and CDR2 YDEGEE. CDR3 in amino acids: CASSRTGTGIYEQYF. As DNA, the CDR3 is TGTGCCAGCAGCCGCACCGGGACAGGGATCTACGAGCAGTACTTC. Combining the CDR3 with reference TRBV5-8 and TRBJ2-7 gives the whole variable domain EAGVTQSPTHLIKTRGQQATLRCSPISGHTSVYWYQQALGLGLQFLLWYDEGEERNRGNFPPRFSGRQFPNYSSELNVNALELEDSALYLCASSRTGTGIYEQYFGPGTRLTVT.

This chain uses TRBV9 with TRBJ1-2; 7 bases align to TRBD1. The V gene end was trimmed by 0 bases and the J gene end by 3 bases; junction bases not matched to a gene: 5. Germline loops: CDR1 SGDLS, CDR2 YYNGEE. This CDR3 is 15 amino acids long. Here the CDR3 reads CASSVGPGTDYGYTF. The CDR3 nucleotides are TGTGCCAGCAGCGTAGGTCCAGGGACAGACTATGGCTACACCTTC. Combining the CDR3 with reference TRBV9 and TRBJ1-2 gives the whole variable domain DSGVTQTPKHLITATGQRVTLRCSPRSGDLSVYWYQQSLDQGLQFLIQYYNGEERAKGNILERFSAQQFPDLHSELNLSSLELGDSALYFCASSVGPGTDYGYTFGSGTRLTVV.

The chain couples TRBV6-5 to TRBJ2-2; D not certain. Trimming cost V 6 bases and J 2 bases, with 7 bases left between them. The CDR3 runs 13 residues. Germline values: CDR1 MNHEY, CDR2 SVGAGI. The CDR3 bases are TGTGCCAGCAGAGACTCTAACACCGGGGAGCTGTTTTTT. This gives the protein CASRDSNTGELFF.

The chain employs TRBV7-8 and TRBJ1-1; perhaps TRBD1 as D (6 bases). The CDR3 spans 16 residues. Germline values: CDR1 SGHVS, CDR2 FQNEAQ. V lost 6 bases and J 8 bases, leaving 25 bases between the germline ends. The CDR3 loop reads CASSLREGVAAAEAFF. The DNA for the CDR3 is TGTGCCAGCAGTCTAAGGGAGGGGGTGGCGGCCGCCGAAGCTTTCTTT.

The V gene is TRBV6-6, the J gene TRBJ2-3; 7 bases align to TRBD1. J gave up 10 bases and V 0 bases, and 7 bases lay outside the gene matches. The germline gives CDR1 MNHNY, CDR2 SVGAGI (reference sequence). The CDR3 loop spans 14 amino acids. CDR3 residues: CASSYSVRGGSQYF. CDR3 DNA: TGTGCCAGCAGTTACTCGGTTCGAGGGGGCTCGCAGTATTTT.

This chain uses TRBV18 with TRBJ2-7; 15 bases map to TRBD2. CDR1 is KGHSH and CDR2 is LQKENI in the germline V gene. V lost 3 bases, J lost 5 bases, and 5 bases stayed unmatched. The CDR3 extends over 16 amino acids. CDR3 sequence reads: CASSPGLAGGLDEQYF. The CDR3 DNA reads TGTGCCAGCTCACCGGGACTAGCGGGGGGACTCGACGAGCAGTACTTC.

V and J are TRBV7-2 and TRBJ2-7; TRBD1 agrees at 9 bases. V gave up 6 bases and J gave up 4 bases; unmatched junction bases: 7. The CDR3 runs 14 residues. The germline gives CDR1 SGHTA, CDR2 FQGNSA. CDR3 in DNA: TGTGCCAGCAGTTACGACAGGGGGAAGTACGAGCAGTACTTC. Translated, it gives CASSYDRGKYEQYF.

CDR3 DNA sequence: TGCGCCAGCAGTGAGGGACACCGGAATTCACCCCTCCACTTT. Translated, it gives CASSEGHRNSPLHF. V usage is TRBV10-2 and J usage is TRBJ1-6, with D maybe TRBD1 (5 bases). The CDR3 totals 14 residues. With 2 bases removed from V and 7 bases from J, the gap between germline ends came to 9 bases. Germline CDR1 reads WSHSY; CDR2 reads SAAADI.